The rows below give T cell receptor beta chains drawn from one sample of a study of T cell responses to AZD1222 COVID-19 vaccine. Data came from immunoSEQ multiplex PCR; TCRdb stores just in-frame clones and leaves some out. The data show roughly 140,000 clones, with approximately 90% seen just once and 6.9% held by the top ten. The starting material was peripheral blood, obtained after recovery from COVID-19. The receptors originated from an adult who had recovered from COVID-19. CDR3s include the opening cysteine and the closing phenylalanine or tryptophan. The D gene is left open where the match is weak. The size field is filled for only some rows; it gives once, few, many or a size class.

V	J	D	size	CDR3	DNA
TRBV11-2	TRBJ1-1	NA	NA	CASRGYRLNTEAFF	TGTGCCAGCCGGGGATACCGTCTGAACACTGAAGCTTTCTTT
TRBV6-2/TRBV6-3	TRBJ1-2	NA	NA	CASSQTGAGYTF	TGTGCCAGCAGTCAGACAGGAGCGGGCTACACCTTC
TRBV7-2	TRBJ1-2	NA	NA	CASSLDFTGINYGYTF	TGTGCCAGCAGCTTAGACTTTACAGGGATCAACTATGGCTACACCTTC
TRBV3-1/TRBV3-2	TRBJ2-7	TRBD1	NA	CASSQLGQAYEQYF	TGTGCCAGCAGCCAACTCGGACAGGCGTACGAGCAGTACTTC
TRBV6-2/TRBV6-3	TRBJ1-1	NA	NA	CASSYVGTEAFF	TGTGCCAGCAGTTACGTCGGCACTGAAGCTTTCTTT
TRBV10-3	TRBJ2-3	NA	NA	CAISETVTSTDTQYF	TGTGCCATCAGTGAGACAGTGACTAGCACAGATACGCAGTATTTT
TRBV19	TRBJ2-3	TRBD2	few	CASSGTSSGAGDTQYF	TGTGCCAGTTCCGGGACTAGCTCCGGAGCCGGAGATACGCAGTATTTT
TRBV5-1	TRBJ2-7	NA	NA	CASSPDLPAYEQYF	TGCGCCAGCAGCCCAGACCTCCCAGCCTACGAGCAGTACTTC
TRBV6-5	TRBJ2-7	TRBD1	NA	CASSQTGAYYEQYF	TGTGCCAGCAGTCAGACAGGGGCTTACTACGAGCAGTACTTC
TRBV9	TRBJ1-2	NA	NA	CASSVGAANYGYTF	TGTGCCAGCAGCGTAGGGGCAGCCAACTATGGCTACACCTTC
TRBV6-5	TRBJ1-6	NA	NA	CASTNNVSPLHF	TGTGCCAGCACTAACAACGTTTCACCCCTCCACTTT
TRBV27	TRBJ1-5	TRBD1	NA	CASSLSIGQGGNQPQHF	TGTGCCAGCAGTTTATCGATTGGACAGGGCGGCAATCAGCCCCAGCATTTT
TRBV29-1	TRBJ2-1	TRBD1	once	CSARGLGQLGYNEQFF	TGCAGCGCCCGAGGCCTGGGACAGCTTGGTTACAATGAGCAGTTCTTC
TRBV14	TRBJ1-1	NA	NA	CASSQVRGNTEAFF	TGTGCCAGCAGCCAAGTACGGGGGAACACTGAAGCTTTCTTT
TRBV4-1	TRBJ1-5	NA	NA	CASSQAVGAGQPQHF	TGCGCCAGCAGCCAAGCGGTCGGGGCTGGTCAGCCCCAGCATTTT
TRBV20-1	TRBJ2-6	NA	few	CSASDLSGANVLTF	TGCAGTGCTAGTGATCTCTCTGGGGCCAACGTCCTGACTTTC
TRBV5-1	TRBJ1-2	NA	few	CASSLLRDGYTF	TGCGCCAGCAGCTTGCTTCGAGATGGCTACACCTTC
TRBV5-4	TRBJ2-7	NA	NA	CASSLAPYEQYF	TGTGCCAGCAGCTTGGCCCCCTACGAGCAGTACTTC
TRBV3-1/TRBV3-2	TRBJ2-3	TRBD1	NA	CASSRDRASDTQYF	TGTGCCAGCAGCCGGGACAGGGCGTCGGATACGCAGTATTTT
TRBV5-5	TRBJ1-6	TRBD1	once	CASSLEVRGYLHF	TGTGCCAGCAGCTTGGAGGTCAGGGGGTACCTCCACTTT
TRBV3-1/TRBV3-2	TRBJ2-7	NA	NA	CASSHRTPPYEQYF	TGTGCCAGCAGCCACCGTACTCCCCCCTACGAGCAGTACTTC
TRBV7-3	TRBJ2-5	NA	NA	CASSSGVRGGQETQYF	TGTGCCAGCAGCTCCGGGGTTAGGGGCGGCCAAGAGACCCAGTACTTC
TRBV3-1/TRBV3-2	TRBJ1-1	NA	NA	CASSQAETVNTEAFF	TGTGCCAGCAGCCAAGCGGAGACAGTGAACACTGAAGCTTTCTTT
TRBV14	TRBJ1-1	TRBD1	NA	CASSQGAGQGTDPTEAFF	TGTGCCAGCAGCCAAGGAGCCGGACAGGGGACGGACCCCACCGAAGCTTTCTTT
TRBV12-3/TRBV12-4	TRBJ1-5	NA	NA	CASTHLLNQPQHF	TGTGCCAGCACTCACTTGCTCAATCAGCCCCAGCATTTT
TRBV5-1	TRBJ1-1	NA	NA	CASSPQGGETEAFF	TGCGCCAGCAGTCCGCAAGGAGGGGAAACTGAAGCTTTCTTT
TRBV3-1/TRBV3-2	TRBJ2-3	TRBD2	NA	CASSPGTSGESTDTQYF	TGTGCCAGCAGCCCCGGGACTAGCGGGGAGAGCACAGATACGCAGTATTTT
TRBV19	TRBJ2-1	TRBD2	NA	CASSWREGYEQFF	TGTGCCAGTAGTTGGAGGGAGGGCTATGAGCAGTTCTTC
TRBV7-2	TRBJ2-1	TRBD1	NA	CASSLEVSRGLSYNEQFF	TGTGCCAGCAGCTTAGAGGTGAGCAGGGGGCTTTCCTACAATGAGCAGTTCTTC
TRBV27	TRBJ1-1	NA	NA	CASSPPAMGGTEAFF	TGTGCCAGCAGTCCCCCGGCCATGGGGGGCACTGAAGCTTTCTTT
TRBV7-2	TRBJ2-3	NA	NA	CASSQADTSSTDTQYF	TGTGCCAGCAGCCAAGCCGACACATCTAGCACAGATACGCAGTATTTT
TRBV20-1	TRBJ1-6	NA	NA	CSATSPLHF	TGCAGTGCTACCTCACCCCTCCACTTT
TRBV18	TRBJ2-3	TRBD1	NA	CASSPGTGGWDTQYF	TGTGCCAGCTCACCCGGGACAGGGGGCTGGGATACGCAGTATTTT
TRBV7-8	TRBJ2-5	TRBD2	once	CASSNSGVFQETQYF	TGTGCCAGCAGCAACAGCGGGGTATTCCAAGAGACCCAGTACTTC
TRBV7-2	TRBJ1-5	NA	NA	CASSLQDQPQHF	TGTGCCAGCAGCCTACAGGATCAGCCCCAGCATTTT